These 6 T cell receptor beta chains were sequenced from one sample in a study of Graves' ophthalmopathy and Graves' hyperthyroidism. RNA transcripts provided the template for amplifying TCR beta CDR3 regions. In the first round, RT-PCR was carried out with HTBI primers, and a multiplex PCR formed the second round. One entry per CDR3 protein results from TCRdb running MiXCR on the multiplex PCR reads. The table has almost 400,000 distinct CDR3 sequences, around 18% seen once. The sequenced sample consisted of peripheral blood. These receptors originate from a woman aged 18-29 years with Graves' ophthalmopathy.

This clonotype appeared a few times. V gene TRBV6-2 or TRBV6-3 combines with J gene TRBJ1-2; D unresolved. CDR1 and CDR2 from the germline V gene are MNHEY and SVGEGT. The V gene lost 5 bases and the J gene lost 8 bases, with 9 bases spanning the gap. The CDR3 sequence is 11 residues long. In nucleotides, the CDR3 is TGTGCCAGCAGTAACCGAGGAGGCTACACCTTC. Its translation: CASSNRGGYTF.

The chain uses TRBV19 and TRBJ2-7; D unclear. This CDR3 has 14 amino acids. Germline V gives CDR1 LNHDA, CDR2 SQIVND (reference sequence). V lost 5 bases and J 2 bases, leaving 13 bases between the germline ends. CDR3 sequence reads: CASSPRNSPYEQYF. Here the CDR3 DNA reads TGTGCCAGTAGTCCACGGAACAGTCCCTACGAGCAGTACTTC.

This sequence joins TRBV4-3 and TRBJ2-2, with 10 nucleotides matching TRBD2. Per germline, CDR1 LGHNA and CDR2 YSLEER. Trimming cost V 1 base and J 4 bases; bases outside gene matches: 6. This CDR3 has 17 amino acids. The CDR3 DNA follows: TGCGCCAGCAGCCAAGGGGGTCTAGCGGGGGTCACCGGGGAGCTGTTTTTT. Encoded protein: CASSQGGLAGVTGELFF.

This clonotype came up many times. The chain is built from TRBV6-5 and TRBJ1-1, with TRBD1 matching over 10 bases. The germline gives CDR1 MNHEY, CDR2 SVGAGI. This CDR3 region has 14 residues. V lost 7 bases to trimming and J lost 3 bases; unmatched junction nucleotides: 5. This CDR3 reads CASKDRGRDTEAFF. The CDR3 coding sequence is TGTGCCAGCAAGGACAGGGGGAGGGACACTGAAGCTTTCTTT.

This clonotype has ten or more counts. This sequence joins TRBV2 and TRBJ1-1; no firm D call. The CDR3 spans 14 residues. With 2 bases removed from V and 2 bases from J, the gap between germline ends came to 9 bases. Germline V gene sequence: CDR1 SNHLY, CDR2 FYNNEI. The CDR3 protein is CASSEMAVNTEAFF. The CDR3 bases are TGTGCCAGCAGTGAAATGGCGGTTAACACTGAAGCTTTCTTT.

This clonotype was detected ten times or more. This sequence joins TRBV6-2 or TRBV6-3 and TRBJ1-5; tentative D call: TRBD1 (6 bases). The CDR3 runs to 15 residues. CDR1 and CDR2 (germline): MNHEY, SVGEGT. Trimming stripped 6 bases from V and 4 bases from J, with 16 bases between. This chain's CDR3 is CASRSNRDVNQPQHF. The CDR3 DNA sequence: TGTGCCAGCAGATCAAACAGGGACGTAAATCAGCCCCAGCATTTT.